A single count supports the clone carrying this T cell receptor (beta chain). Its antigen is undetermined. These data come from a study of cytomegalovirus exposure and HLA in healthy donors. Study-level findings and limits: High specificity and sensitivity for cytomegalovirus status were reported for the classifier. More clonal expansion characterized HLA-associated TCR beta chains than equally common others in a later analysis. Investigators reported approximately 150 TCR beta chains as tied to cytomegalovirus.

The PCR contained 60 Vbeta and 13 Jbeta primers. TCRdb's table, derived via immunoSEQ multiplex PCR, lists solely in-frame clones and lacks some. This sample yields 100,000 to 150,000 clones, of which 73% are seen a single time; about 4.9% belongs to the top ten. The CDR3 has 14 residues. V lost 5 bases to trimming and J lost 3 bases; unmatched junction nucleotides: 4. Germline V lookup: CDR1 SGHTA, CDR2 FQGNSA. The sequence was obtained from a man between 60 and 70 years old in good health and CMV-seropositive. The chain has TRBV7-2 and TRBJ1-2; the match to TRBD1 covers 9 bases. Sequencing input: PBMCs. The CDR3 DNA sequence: TGTGCCAGCAGCCCGGGACAGGGTGACTATGGCTACACCTTC. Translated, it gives CASSPGQGDYGYTF.